The TCR beta chain under discussion was sequenced for a study of regulatory T cells in long-lasting Graves disease. Study background: New Graves' disease cases had less than 3 months of antithyroid drugs. Study observations and caveats: Persistent disease samples used TRBV28, TRBJ1-2 and TRBJ2-5 preferentially.

Through Arm-PCR of CDR3 regions and iRepertoire HTBI primers, TCR beta libraries were built. TCRdb re-called the multiplex PCR reads through MiXCR, storing one row per CDR3 protein. The repertoire consists of roughly 400,000 distinct CDR3 sequences, with over 14% occurring once and the leading ten covering approximately 7.6%. Time point given: newly diagnosed GD, antithyroid drugs for less than 3 months. From PBMCs, RNA was extracted and then used to make the TCR library. Per germline, CDR1 LGHDT and CDR2 YNNKEL (reference sequence). The V gene end was trimmed by 5 bases and the J gene end by 9 bases; junction bases not matched to a gene: 9. The CDR3 totals 14 residues. In regard to this clonotype: What it binds is not known. A much larger clone differs by one base, so this may be a read error.

The same data also went into a second study, on T cells in Graves' hyperthyroidism and ophthalmopathy. That publication notes: A model built on 13 V-J features separated ophthalmopathy from stable hyperthyroidism.

This receptor was identified in a woman aged 35 to 49 with Graves disease. The chain recombines TRBV3-1 with TRBJ2-7; 11 nucleotides agree with TRBD1. The specimen was peripheral blood mononuclear cells (PBMCs), collected at new diagnosis, from a patient treated with antithyroid drugs. Here the CDR3 DNA reads TGTGCCAGCAGCTACCAGGACAGGGGGCGCGGGCAGTACTTC. Amino acid sequence: CASSYQDRGRGQYF.